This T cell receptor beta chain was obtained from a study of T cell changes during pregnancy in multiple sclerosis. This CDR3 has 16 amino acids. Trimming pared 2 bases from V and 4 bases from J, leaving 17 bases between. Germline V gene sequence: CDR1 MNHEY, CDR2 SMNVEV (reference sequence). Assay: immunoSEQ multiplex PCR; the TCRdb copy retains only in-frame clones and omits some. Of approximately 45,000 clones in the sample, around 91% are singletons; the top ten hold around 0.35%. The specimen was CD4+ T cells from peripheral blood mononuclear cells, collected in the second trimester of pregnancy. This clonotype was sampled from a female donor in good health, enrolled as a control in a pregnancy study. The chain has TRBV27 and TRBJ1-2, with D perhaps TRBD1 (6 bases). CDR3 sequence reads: CASSLGGTGPLYGYTF. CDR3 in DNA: TGTGCCAGCAGTTTAGGGGGAACAGGGCCGCTCTATGGCTACACCTTC.